The 13 T cell receptor beta chains listed next were all sequenced from one sample in a study of cytomegalovirus exposure and HLA in healthy donors. Both 60 Vbeta primers and 13 Jbeta primers went into the PCR. The table came from immunoSEQ multiplex PCR; TCRdb's copy has only in-frame clones and leaves some out. The sample lists approximately 150,000 clones, approximately 78% occurring once. Sequenced material: PBMCs. The receptors derive from a female donor in good health and CMV-seronegative.

The V gene is TRBV27, the J gene TRBJ1-1; possible D gene TRBD1, 5 bases. Germline CDR1 and CDR2: MNHEY and SMNVEV (reference sequence). The germline V and J ends were trimmed by 0 bases and 4 bases, with 15 bases remaining between them. The CDR3 sequence is 16 residues long. The CDR3 coding sequence is TGTGCCAGCAGTTTATCACCTCCCGGGGGTTTCACTGAAGCTTTCTTT. Its protein is CASSLSPPGGFTEAFF.

This clone was seen once. The chain couples TRBV7-3 to TRBJ2-2; 9 nucleotides match TRBD2. V dropped 8 bases and J dropped 4; count of bases not matched to a gene: 5. The germline CDR1 and CDR2 sequences are SGHTA and FQGTGA. The CDR3 has 14 amino acids. The CDR3: CASSLAGSTGELFF. The CDR3 nucleotides are TGTGCCAGCTCCCTAGCGGGATCCACCGGGGAGCTGTTTTTT.

Concerning this clone itself: Additional DNA sequences in this sample encode the identical CDR3. The chain joins TRBV28 to TRBJ1-5; 8 bases line up with TRBD1. The CDR3 consists of 15 residues. CDR1 is MDHEN and CDR2 is SYDVKM in the germline V gene. V was clipped by 2 bases and J by 2 bases; unmatched bases: 2. The CDR3 region has the DNA TGTGCCAGCAGTTTACAGGGGGCGGGCAATCAGCCCCAGCATTTT. It specifies CASSLQGAGNQPQHF.

The J gene is TRBJ1-1, the V gene TRBV7-6, with no clear D. The CDR3 is 14 residues long. Deletions cut 0 bases from V and 1 base from J, with 6 bases between. CDR1 is SGHVS, CDR2 FNYEAQ, per germline. CDR3 in amino acids: CASSLAPGNTEAFF. The DNA for the CDR3 is TGTGCCAGCAGCTTAGCCCCAGGGAACACTGAAGCTTTCTTT.

The chain couples TRBV5-1 to TRBJ2-3, with D tentatively TRBD2 (5 bases). Trimming removed 2 bases at V and 5 bases at J, with 15 bases between. Germline V CDR1 and CDR2: SGHRS, YFSETQ. CDR3 size: 15 residues. CDR3 DNA sequence: TGCGCCAGCAGCTTCCGCGGGCTGGGTATAGATACGCAGTATTTT. This translates into CASSFRGLGIDTQYF.

The chain links TRBV19 to TRBJ2-3, with a tentative D call TRBD1 (6 bases). The CDR3 runs to 15 residues. Trimming stripped 5 bases from V and 4 bases from J, with 16 bases between. The V gene's germline CDR1 is LNHDA and CDR2 SQIVND (reference sequence). Here the CDR3 reads CASSAYRDLPDTQYF. CDR3 sequence (DNA): TGTGCCAGTAGTGCCTACAGGGACCTGCCAGATACGCAGTATTTT.

The rearrangement links TRBV11-2 to TRBJ1-4; D is undetermined. Germline values: CDR1 SGHAT, CDR2 FQNNGV. This CDR3 has 13 amino acids. V gave up 5 bases and J gave up 7 bases, with 11 bases separating them. The DNA of the CDR3 is TGTGCCAGCAGCCCAGGATTAGGTGAAAAACTGTTTTTT. The encoded protein is CASSPGLGEKLFF.

This clone was recorded only once. This chain links TRBV18 with TRBJ1-1; 8 bases are shared with TRBD1. The germline CDR1 and CDR2 sequences are KGHSH and LQKENI. Germline trimming cut 0 bases from V and 4 bases from J; bases unmatched to any gene: 10. CDR3 length equals 17 residues. CDR3 DNA: TGTGCCAGCTCACCACCAGGTCAGGGGGCAAGGTCCACTGAAGCTTTCTTT. Translation gives CASSPPGQGARSTEAFF.

The J gene is TRBJ2-6, the V gene TRBV9; 7 nucleotides agree with TRBD1. V lost 0 bases, J lost 2 bases, and 8 bases stayed unmatched. The CDR3 runs 18 residues. Germline-derived CDR1 and CDR2 are SGDLS and YYNGEE. CDR3: CASSVGPRGSTGANVLTF. As DNA, the CDR3 is TGTGCCAGCAGCGTAGGGCCCAGGGGGTCTACTGGGGCCAACGTCCTGACTTTC.

V gene TRBV13 combines with J gene TRBJ1-4; unclear D gene. V was cut by 0 bases and J by 5 bases, with 10 bases left in between. CDR3 size: 15 residues. CDR1 and CDR2 from the germline V gene are PRHDT and FYEKMQ (reference sequence). The CDR3 coding sequence is TGTGCCAGCAGCTTAGGCCGGGGTAGGAATGAAAAACTGTTTTTT. Translation gives CASSLGRGRNEKLFF. The whole variable domain, filled in from reference TRBV13 and TRBJ1-4, reads AAGVIQSPRHLIKEKRETATLKCYPIPRHDTVYWYQQGPGQDPQFLISFYEKMQSDKGSIPDRFSAQQFSDYHSELNMSSLELGDSALYFCASSLGRGRNEKLFFGSGTQLSVL.

This clone was seen a few times. The J gene is TRBJ1-4, the V gene TRBV28, with a possible D match to TRBD1 (6 bases). V lost 2 bases, J lost 8 bases, and 12 bases lay in between. The CDR3 extends over 14 amino acids. CDR1 MDHEN and CDR2 SYDVKM come from the germline V gene. CDR3 in amino acids: CASSLHRVREKLFF. The CDR3, as DNA: TGTGCCAGCAGTTTACACAGGGTGCGGGAAAAACTGTTTTTT. The entire variable domain, with the rest obtained from reference TRBV28 and TRBJ1-4, is as follows: DVKVTQSSRYLVKRTGEKVFLECVQDMDHENMFWYRQDPGLGLRLIYFSYDVKMKEKGDIPEGYSVSREKKERFSLILESASTNQTSMYLCASSLHRVREKLFFGSGTQLSVL.

V is TRBV11-2 and J is TRBJ1-2, with a possible D match to TRBD1 (6 bases). The length of the CDR3 is 14 residues. From germline, CDR1 is SGHAT and CDR2 FQNNGV. V dropped 5 bases and J dropped 5 bases, with 15 bases sitting between them. CDR3 bases: TGTGCCAGCAGCCCCCCTGGGACACCATATGGCTACACCTTC. This codes for CASSPPGTPYGYTF.

In this sample, this clone turned up a few times. V usage is TRBV7-9 and J usage is TRBJ1-1; TRBD1 is a possible D gene (5 bases). Germline V CDR1 and CDR2: SEHNR, FQNEAQ (reference sequence). Trimming pared 5 bases from V and 4 bases from J, leaving 14 bases between. This CDR3 is built from 14 residues. CDR3 DNA sequence: TGTGCCAGCAGCCTTTCAGGGTCGGGCACTGAAGCTTTCTTT. It codes for CASSLSGSGTEAFF.